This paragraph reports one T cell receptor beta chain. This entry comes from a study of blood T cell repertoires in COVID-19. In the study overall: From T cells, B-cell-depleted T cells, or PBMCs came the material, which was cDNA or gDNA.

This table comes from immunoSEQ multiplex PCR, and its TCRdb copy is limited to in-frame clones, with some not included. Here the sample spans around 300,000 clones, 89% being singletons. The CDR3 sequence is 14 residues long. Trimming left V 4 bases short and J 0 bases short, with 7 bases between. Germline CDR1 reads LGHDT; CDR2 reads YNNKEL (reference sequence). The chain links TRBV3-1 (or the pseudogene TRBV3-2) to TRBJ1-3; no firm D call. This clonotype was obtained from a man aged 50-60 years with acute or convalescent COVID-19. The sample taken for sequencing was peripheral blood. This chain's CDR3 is CASSPGDSGNTIYF. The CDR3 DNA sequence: TGTGCCAGCAGCCCCGGTGACTCTGGAAACACCATATATTTT.